This T cell receptor beta chain was identified in a study of blood T cell repertoires in COVID-19. Looking at the study overall: The cDNA or gDNA used as material had been derived from T cells, B-cell-depleted T cells, or PBMCs.

The data were produced by immunoSEQ multiplex PCR, yet TCRdb's version contains in-frame clones alone and is incomplete. The data hold 150,000 or so clones, with 80% to 90% observed a single time. All enrollees were roughly 18 to 89 years old and from roughly 26 US areas. From germline, CDR1 is LNHDA and CDR2 SQIVND (reference sequence). This CDR3 is 15 amino acids long. V lost 5 bases and J lost 6; bases outside the gene matches: 12. The material sequenced was PBMCs or T cells enriched from blood (not recorded which). The chain recombines TRBV19 with TRBJ2-7, with 8 bases identical to TRBD1. The receptor was derived from a woman in her fifties or sixties who had recovered from COVID-19. In nucleotides, the CDR3 is TGTGCCAGTAGTCCCAACGGACAGGGTTGGGGCGAGCAGTACTTC. Its translation: CASSPNGQGWGEQYF.